This T cell receptor beta chain was identified in a study of brain T cells in children with intractable seizures. Findings and caveats of the study: Only CDR3 sequence similarity suggested viral specificity, without known HCMV serostatus. Clones missing pre-surgery may reflect undersampling of that blood sample.

Points on this clone: The antigen remains undetermined.

Germline CDR1 and CDR2: LNHDA and SQIVND (reference sequence). The length of the CDR3 is 13 residues. V shed 3 bases and J 5 bases; nucleotides not matched to a gene: 4. The sequenced cases were selected for having the highest brain T cell transcript signatures. Patients received at least one anti-epileptic drug before surgery. Generated by immunoSEQ multiplex PCR, the TCRdb table keeps only in-frame clones and is missing some. This sample has fewer than 85,000 clones, with 85% to 95% found just once. This material consisted of peripheral blood, taken at surgery. The receptor was isolated from a boy in the first two years of life with tuberous sclerosis and intractable seizures. V usage is TRBV19 and J usage is TRBJ2-7; TRBD2 agrees at 7 bases. The CDR3 nucleotides read TGTGCCAGTAGTATTCTCGGGGGGAACGAGCAGTACTTC. Its translation is CASSILGGNEQYF.